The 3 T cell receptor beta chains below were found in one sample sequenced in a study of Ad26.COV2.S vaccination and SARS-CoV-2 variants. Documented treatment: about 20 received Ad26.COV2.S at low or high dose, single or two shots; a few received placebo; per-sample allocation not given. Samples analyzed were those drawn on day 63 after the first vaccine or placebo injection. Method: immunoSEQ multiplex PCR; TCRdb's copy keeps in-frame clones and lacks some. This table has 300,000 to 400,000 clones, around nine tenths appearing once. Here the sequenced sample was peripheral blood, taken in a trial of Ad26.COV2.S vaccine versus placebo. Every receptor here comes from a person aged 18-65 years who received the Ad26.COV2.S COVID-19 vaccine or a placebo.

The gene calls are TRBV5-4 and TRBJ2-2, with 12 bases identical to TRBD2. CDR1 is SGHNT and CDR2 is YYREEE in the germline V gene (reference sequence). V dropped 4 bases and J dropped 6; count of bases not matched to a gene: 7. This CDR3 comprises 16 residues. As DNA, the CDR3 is TGTGCCAGCAGCAATCGGACTAGCGGGGAAGCCGGGGAGCTGTTTTTT. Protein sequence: CASSNRTSGEAGELFF.

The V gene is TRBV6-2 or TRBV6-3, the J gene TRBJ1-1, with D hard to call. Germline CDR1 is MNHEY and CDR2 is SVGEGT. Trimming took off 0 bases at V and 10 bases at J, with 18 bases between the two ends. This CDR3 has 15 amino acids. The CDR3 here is CASSYSRRESSGAFF. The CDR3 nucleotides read TGTGCCAGCAGTTACTCGAGGAGGGAATCATCCGGAGCTTTCTTT.

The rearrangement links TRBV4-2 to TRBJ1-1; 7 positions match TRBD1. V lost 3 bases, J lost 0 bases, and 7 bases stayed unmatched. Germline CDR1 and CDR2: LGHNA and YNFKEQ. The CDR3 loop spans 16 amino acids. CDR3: CASSQNAQGMNTEAFF. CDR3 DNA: TGTGCCAGCAGCCAGAACGCACAGGGGATGAACACTGAAGCTTTCTTT.